Listed here are 15 T cell receptor beta chains from one sample, sequenced in a study of blood T cell repertoires in COVID-19. Profiled with immunoSEQ multiplex PCR; TCRdb holds only in-frame clones, not every one. Of 130,000 to 150,000 clones listed, 88% are singletons. Sequencing was carried out using peripheral blood. The source of these receptors is a man in his forties or fifties with active or convalescent COVID-19.

V usage is TRBV30 and J usage is TRBJ1-5, with 8 bases that match TRBD1. Germline V CDR1 and CDR2: GTSNPN, SVGIG (reference sequence). This CDR3 is built from 14 residues. Unmatched junction bases numbered 4, after V lost 4 bases and J lost 2 bases. The CDR3 DNA reads TGTGCCTGGACAGGGGGCAGTGGCAATCAGCCCCAGCATTTT. It specifies CAWTGGSGNQPQHF.

In its sample, this clone was seen once. This chain joins TRBV19 and TRBJ2-7, with 9 bases fitting TRBD2. V was pared by 6 bases and J by 4 bases, with 7 bases of the junction left unmatched. The CDR3 loop spans 14 amino acids. The V gene's germline CDR1 is LNHDA and CDR2 SQIVND (reference sequence). Here the CDR3 DNA reads TGTGCCAGTAGGCTTAGCGGGAGCAGATACGAGCAGTACTTC. This codes for CASRLSGSRYEQYF. The full variable domain, its missing parts supplied by reference TRBV19 and TRBJ2-7, is DGGITQSPKYLFRKEGQNVTLSCEQNLNHDAMYWYRQDPGQGLRLIYYSQIVNDFQKGDIAEGYSVSREKKESFPLTVTSAQKNPTAFYLCASRLSGSRYEQYFGPGTRLTVT.

The rearrangement joins TRBV6-5 to TRBJ2-7, with a tentative D call TRBD2 (5 bases). The CDR3 covers 14 residues. Trimming cost V 0 bases and J 7 bases, with 13 bases left between them. CDR1 and CDR2 (germline): MNHEY, SVGAGI. In nucleotides, the CDR3 is TGTGCCAGCAGTTACTCACGGGGTCGGTCGGAGCAGTACTTC. Its protein product is CASSYSRGRSEQYF.

V gene TRBV6-1 combines with J gene TRBJ1-5, with D perhaps TRBD1 (6 bases). Per germline, CDR1 MNHNS and CDR2 SASEGT. There are 14 residues in the CDR3. The V end lost 0 bases, the J end lost 5 bases, and 8 bases lay between the germline ends. The CDR3, as DNA: TGTGCCAGCAGTGAAGCCCAGGGGTATCAGCCCCAGCATTTT. Amino acid sequence: CASSEAQGYQPQHF.

This chain uses TRBV24-1 with TRBJ2-3, with 10 bases that match TRBD2. J lost 3 bases, V lost 9 bases, and 17 bases had no gene match. The CDR3 is 18 amino acids. Germline-derived CDR1 and CDR2 are KGHDR and SFDVKD. The CDR3 protein is CATYKGASGSIATDTQYF. The CDR3 DNA follows: TGTGCCACCTATAAAGGGGCTAGCGGGAGTATTGCGACAGATACGCAGTATTTT.

The chain couples TRBV27 to TRBJ1-2, with 8 bases lining up with TRBD1. Trimming cost V 0 bases and J 8 bases; bases outside gene matches: 14. The CDR3 runs to 17 residues. Germline values: CDR1 MNHEY, CDR2 SMNVEV (reference sequence). CDR3 region: CASSLSGQAVTVSGYTF. CDR3 in DNA: TGTGCCAGCAGTTTATCGGGACAGGCGGTGACGGTTTCCGGCTACACCTTC.

V gene TRBV5-1 combines with J gene TRBJ2-3; D is perhaps TRBD1 (6 bases). The length of the CDR3 is 16 residues. Germline CDR1 and CDR2: SGHRS and YFSETQ. The V gene lost 8 bases and the J gene lost 2 bases, with 21 bases spanning the gap. The DNA of the CDR3 is TGCGCCAGTCCCGACCCTCACAGGGCCCCCACAGATACGCAGTATTTT. Protein: CASPDPHRAPTDTQYF.

The chain recombines TRBV25-1 with TRBJ1-6, with D tentatively TRBD1 (5 bases). With 5 bases removed from V and 7 bases from J, the gap between germline ends came to 15 bases. The germline V gene encodes CDR1 MGHDK and CDR2 SYGVNS. CDR3 length: 15 amino acids. The CDR3 DNA is TGTGCCAGCAGTTCCACGCCGGGGGTAAATTCACCCCTCCACTTT. Translated, it gives CASSSTPGVNSPLHF.

In DNA form, the CDR3 reads TGCGCCAGCAGCGTAACTAGTACGAACACCGGGGAGCTGTTTTTT. Its translation is CASSVTSTNTGELFF. The V and J genes are TRBV5-1 and TRBJ2-2; D perhaps matches TRBD2 (5 bases). The CDR3 extends over 15 amino acids. Germline loops: CDR1 SGHRS, CDR2 YFSETQ. Between the trimmed V and J ends, which lost 4 bases and 0 bases, there was a span of 10 bases.

The chain is built from TRBV6-4 and TRBJ2-1; perhaps TRBD1 as D (6 bases). The germline CDR1 and CDR2 sequences are MRHNA and SNTAGT. V lost 3 bases and J 5 bases, leaving 14 bases between the germline ends. The CDR3 runs to 15 residues. The CDR3 bases are TGTGCCAGCAGTGAGGACAGAAAAAATAACAATGAGCAGTTCTTC. As protein: CASSEDRKNNNEQFF.

The J gene is TRBJ1-2, the V gene TRBV10-1; 9 bases are shared with TRBD1. The CDR3 covers 14 residues. Germline CDR1 is WNHNN and CDR2 is SYGVQD (reference sequence). With 6 bases clipped from V and 4 bases from J, the junction kept 6 bases outside the gene matches. CDR3 nucleotide sequence: TGCGCCAGCAGGGGACAGGGAGGTTTCTATGGCTACACCTTC. Translation: CASRGQGGFYGYTF.

This sequence joins TRBV5-1 and TRBJ2-5; 7 bases fit TRBD1. Trimming removed 2 bases from V and 4 bases from J; junction bases left unmatched: 2. CDR3 length: 13 amino acids. Germline CDR1 and CDR2: SGHRS and YFSETQ. In nucleotides, the CDR3 is TGCGCCAGCAGCTTAGGGACAGTAGAGACCCAGTACTTC. Amino acid sequence: CASSLGTVETQYF.

This clone was detected only a few times. The chain links TRBV6-5 to TRBJ2-3; TRBD1 might be the D (7 bases). CDR1 MNHEY and CDR2 SVGAGI come from the germline V gene. The CDR3 runs 13 residues. Trimming took off 8 bases at V and 4 bases at J, with 13 bases between the two ends. CDR3 in DNA: TGTGCCAGCTCCCAGGGGGAGGCAGATACGCAGTATTTT. As protein: CASSQGEADTQYF.

V usage is TRBV6-4 and J usage is TRBJ2-1; D ambiguous. In germline, CDR1 is MRHNA, CDR2 SNTAGT. The ends were cut back, 2 bases at V and 0 bases at J, with 8 bases in the middle. The CDR3 covers 15 residues. CDR3 residues: CASSDAPSSYNEQFF. As DNA, the CDR3 is TGTGCCAGCAGTGACGCCCCGAGCTCCTACAATGAGCAGTTCTTC.

This chain connects TRBV4-3 to TRBJ1-4; TRBD1 is a possible D gene (5 bases). Germline V lookup: CDR1 LGHNA, CDR2 YSLEER. The CDR3 runs to 16 residues. V was cut by 0 bases and J by 7 bases, with 15 bases left in between. CDR3 DNA: TGCGCCAGCAGCCAAGATCCTTTCGGGGGGGGTGAAAAACTGTTTTTT. Translating gives CASSQDPFGGGEKLFF.